The clone carrying this TCR beta chain showed up just a few times. Its antigen is undetermined. This entry comes from a study of cytomegalovirus exposure and HLA in healthy donors. Study overall: Prior work identified 95 million to 120 million unique TCR beta sequences in 150 million to 200 million T cells.

The CDR3 spans 13 residues. Germline V gene lookup returns CDR1 MRHNA and CDR2 SNTAGT. Trimming removed 6 bases from V and 9 bases from J; junction bases left unmatched: 6. Primers: 60 Vbeta forward and 13 Jbeta reverse. Only in-frame clones appear in the TCRdb table, and some are missing; sequencing was by immunoSEQ multiplex PCR. Of approximately 140,000 clones listed, 70% to 80% are singletons. General study findings and limits: Later work found most CMV-associated TCR beta chains apparently HLA-restricted. In an earlier analysis, most TCR beta V segments were productive about 87% or about 30% of the time. A missense variant in DCLRE1C was later tied to TCR beta V- and J-gene trimming.

The source material was PBMCs. The genes are TRBV6-4 and TRBJ2-1; 9 positions match TRBD2. The TCR originated in a female donor in good health and CMV-seronegative. As DNA, the CDR3 is TGTGCCAGCAGCGCGGGGGGGGGTGCTGAGCAGTTCTTC. Protein product: CASSAGGGAEQFF.